These T cell receptor beta chains were read from a single sample in a study of TIL therapy for anti-PD-1-resistant metastatic lung cancer. Assay used: immunoSEQ multiplex PCR; TCRdb lists only in-frame clones, some missing. The sample gives about 50,000 clones, around 80% of which show up once; under 5.5% is in the top ten. The specimen was blood, collected at baseline. These receptors all stem from a woman aged 25 to 80 with non-small cell lung cancer. The CDR3 runs from the conserved cysteine through the conserved F or W. A D gene is named only where the DNA matches it firmly. Expanded clones get a size class; other rows say once, few or many, or leave the size out.

clone_size	d_call	j_call	v_call	cdr3_nt	cdr3_aa
-	TRBD1	TRBJ2-5	TRBV18	TGTGCCAGCTCACCACGGGACAGGGACCCGGGGGAGACCCAGTACTTC	CASSPRDRDPGETQYF
-	-	TRBJ2-7	TRBV6-5	TGTGCCAGCAGTTACTCGAACGAGCAGTACTTC	CASSYSNEQYF
once	TRBD2	TRBJ2-5	TRBV9	TGTGCCAGCAGCCGTAGCGGGGGGACCCAAGAGACCCAGTACTTC	CASSRSGGTQETQYF
-	-	TRBJ2-1	TRBV9	TGTGCCAGCAGCCCCCCCAGGGGCAGACAGTTCTTC	CASSPPRGRQFF
-	-	TRBJ2-7	TRBV4-2	TGTGCCAGCAGCCAAGACAGATCCTACGAGCAGTACTTC	CASSQDRSYEQYF
once	TRBD2	TRBJ2-1	TRBV13	TGTGCCAGCAGCTTAATTAGCGGGAGCGGGAATGAGCAGTTCTTC	CASSLISGSGNEQFF
-	-	TRBJ2-2	TRBV2	TGTGCCAGCAGTGAGGAAGGGGGAATCACCGGGGAGCTGTTTTTT	CASSEEGGITGELFF
few	-	TRBJ1-2	TRBV5-1	TGCGCCAGCAGCCGGGACAACTATGGCTACACCTTC	CASSRDNYGYTF
once	-	TRBJ2-7	TRBV7-9	TGTGCCAGCAGCTTAGCCCGCTACGAGCAGTACTTC	CASSLARYEQYF
-	-	TRBJ1-5	TRBV7-8	TGTGCCAGCAGCGCGTACGGGGGCAATCAGCCCCAGCATTTT	CASSAYGGNQPQHF
-	-	TRBJ2-3	TRBV4-3	TGCGCCAGCAGCCAAGAGCGAGGAAGGGGCACAGATACGCAGTATTTT	CASSQERGRGTDTQYF
few	-	TRBJ2-3	TRBV9	TGTGCCAGCAGCGTAGCTGGGAAACTCACAGATACGCAGTATTTT	CASSVAGKLTDTQYF
-	TRBD1	TRBJ1-2	TRBV27	TGTGCCAGCAGCATCGAACAGGGGGCGGCCTATGGCTACACCTTC	CASSIEQGAAYGYTF
-	-	TRBJ1-5	TRBV27	TGTGCCAGCAGCTTAACGGGAAACGGACAGCCCCAGCATTTT	CASSLTGNGQPQHF
-	-	TRBJ2-2	TRBV7-2	TGTGCCAGCAGCTTAGCTGCTGACCCGCGAAAGGAGCTGTTTTTT	CASSLAADPRKELFF
-	TRBD1	TRBJ1-2	TRBV5-8	TGTGCCAGCAGGGCCGGGACAGCATATGGCTACACCTTC	CASRAGTAYGYTF
-	-	TRBJ2-2	TRBV18	TGTGCCAGCTCACCACGAGACCCTCGGATTGGTACCGGGGAGCTGTTTTTT	CASSPRDPRIGTGELFF
-	TRBD2	TRBJ2-5	TRBV7-3	TGTGCCAGCAGCGATGGGACTAGCGAGGGCGAGACCCAGTACTTC	CASSDGTSEGETQYF
-	TRBD2	TRBJ2-2	TRBV7-3	TGTGCCAGCAGCCCCCAGCGGGGGTGGCAGGGAGACACCGGGGAGCTGTTTTTT	CASSPQRGWQGDTGELFF
-	TRBD1	TRBJ1-5	TRBV27	TGTGCCAGCAGTCTTGGGACAGCCCACAATCAGCCCCAGCATTTT	CASSLGTAHNQPQHF
medium-sized	TRBD1	TRBJ2-7	TRBV10-2	TGCGCCAGCAGTGATTCCTGGGACAGGACCTACGAGCAGTACTTC	CASSDSWDRTYEQYF
-	-	TRBJ2-7	TRBV27	TGTGCCAGCAGTCCCCGCAGCGGCAGCCTATCTCCCTACGAGCAGTACTTC	CASSPRSGSLSPYEQYF
-	-	TRBJ2-1	TRBV28	TGTGCCAGCAGTTGGGGCGCTAGAAATGAGCAGTTCTTC	CASSWGARNEQFF